This T cell receptor (beta chain) was captured in a study of blood T cell repertoires in COVID-19. The wider study: The origin of the acute and convalescent COVID-19 samples was the United States, Italy and Spain. PBMCs, B-cell-depleted T cells, or T cells provided the cDNA or gDNA that made up the material.

This clone was recorded a few times. In the original workflow: Estimates of nucleated cell counts were drawn from the amplification of reference gene primers. Assay used: immunoSEQ multiplex PCR; TCRdb lists only in-frame clones, some missing. V, J and clone size are those of that table, while D and trimming were read from the DNA. The sample lists about 240,000 clones, around four fifths occurring once. Sequenced input: peripheral blood. The TCR was taken from a woman aged 55-70 years with active or convalescent COVID-19.

The CDR3 region is CASRSTGANSNQPQHF. CDR3 DNA sequence: TGTGCCAGCAGAAGTACAGGGGCAAATAGCAATCAGCCCCAGCATTTT. This chain joins TRBV2 and TRBJ1-5; 7 bases agree with TRBD1. The germline CDR1 and CDR2 sequences are SNHLY and FYNNEI. V shed 6 bases, J shed 0 bases, and the junction held 8 bases outside the gene matches. The CDR3 loop spans 16 amino acids.